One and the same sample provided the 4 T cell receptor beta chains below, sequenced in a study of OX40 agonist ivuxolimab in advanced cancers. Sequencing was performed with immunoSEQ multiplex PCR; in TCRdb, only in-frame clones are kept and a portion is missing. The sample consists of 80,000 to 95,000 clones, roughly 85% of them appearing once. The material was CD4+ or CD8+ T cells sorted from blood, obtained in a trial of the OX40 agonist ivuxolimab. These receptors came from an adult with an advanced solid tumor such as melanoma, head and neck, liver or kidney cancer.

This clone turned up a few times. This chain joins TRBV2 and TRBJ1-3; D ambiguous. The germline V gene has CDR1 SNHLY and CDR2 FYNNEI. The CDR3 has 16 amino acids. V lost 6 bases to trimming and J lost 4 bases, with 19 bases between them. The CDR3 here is CASSQPGEGSGNTIYF. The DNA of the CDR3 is TGTGCCAGCAGCCAACCAGGCGAGGGTTCGGGAAACACCATATATTTT.

The CDR3 nucleotides are TGTGCCAGCCAAGCCGACAGGGGGCGCGGGGAGCTGTTTTTT. Its translation is CASQADRGRGELFF. The chain links TRBV6-4 to TRBJ2-2; TRBD1 matches 10 bases. There are 14 residues in the CDR3. Germline CDR1 MRHNA, CDR2 SNTAGT. The V and J ends lost 8 bases and 7 bases, in that order; junction bases with no gene match: 7.

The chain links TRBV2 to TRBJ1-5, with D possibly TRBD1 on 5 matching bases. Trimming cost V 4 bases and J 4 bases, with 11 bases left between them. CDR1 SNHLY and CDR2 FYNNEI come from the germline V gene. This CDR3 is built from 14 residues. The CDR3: CASSAGQLNQPQHF. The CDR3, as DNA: TGTGCCAGCAGTGCGGGGCAGTTGAATCAGCCCCAGCATTTT.

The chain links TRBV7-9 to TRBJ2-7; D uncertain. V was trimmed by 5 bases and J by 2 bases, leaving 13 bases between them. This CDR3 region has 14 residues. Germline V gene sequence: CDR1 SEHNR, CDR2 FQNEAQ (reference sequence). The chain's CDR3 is CASSPGRFTYEQYF. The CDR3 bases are TGTGCCAGCAGCCCCGGCAGATTTACCTACGAGCAGTACTTC.